This T cell receptor beta chain was recorded in a study of T cell responses to AZD1222 COVID-19 vaccine. This CDR3 contains 14 residues. The ends were cut back, 4 bases at V and 4 bases at J, with 13 bases in the middle. Germline CDR1 is SEHNR and CDR2 is FQNEAQ (reference sequence). This table comes from immunoSEQ multiplex PCR, and its TCRdb copy is limited to in-frame clones, with some not included. Here the sample spans roughly 130,000 clones, about 90% being singletons. This chain uses TRBV7-9 with TRBJ1-1, with D maybe TRBD1 (6 bases). This clonotype was sampled from an adult who received the MenACWY meningococcal vaccine as a control. The sequenced sample was peripheral blood, obtained 28 days after the second dose of the MenACWY control vaccine. Here the CDR3 DNA reads TGTGCCAGCAGCTCACAGGGATCGATCACTGAAGCTTTCTTT. Translating gives CASSSQGSITEAFF.